The entry that follows covers one TCR beta chain sequence. This clone was seen a few times. Its antigen target is currently unknown. Per-base qualities were not stored, and no clone one base away is much larger. The record originates from a study of beta chain features in type 1 diabetes (dated by TCRdb to 2016 to 2019). At the level of the whole study: Mean age, gender distribution, total cell number and subset yield were not different between patients and healthy donors. In the study, TCRB repertoires of sorted circulating CD4+ T cell subsets from recently diagnosed type 1 diabetes patients were compared with those of matched healthy donors. Whereas all 30 or so donors provided naive and central memory subsets, regulatory and stem cell-like memory subsets were isolated from just 8 patients and about eight healthy donors. A total of around 110,000,000 sorted cells were examined across all samples, and RNA yield correlated strongly with the number of cells per subset.

V and J are truncated by 5 bases and 6 bases respectively, leaving an intervening sequence of 15 bases. The germline V gene (reference sequence) provides CDR1 GTSNPN and CDR2 SVGIG. The CDR3 spans 13 residues, from the cysteine through the phenylalanine. Kept here is only the CDR3 DNA, which spans 39 bases and is read in frame from base 1. The High Capacity cDNA Reverse Transcription Kit was used to reverse transcribe all of the isolated RNA, meaning that expressed TCRB transcripts were what got sequenced. Deep immunoSEQ sequencing was performed on naive, central memory and regulatory T cell samples, with an average of approximately 4 million total reads per sample. After sorted cells were lysed in RLT buffer, RNA was extracted with DNase-treated RNeasy Micro or Mini kits, with the choice depending on cell number. To prevent cross-contamination, each cell subset was processed individually, whereas patient and healthy donor samples were processed jointly. Using the immunoSEQ multiplex PCR, TCRB sequences were amplified from cDNA into 87-bp fragments spanning the CDR3 region. Sequencing of the amplicons was done on the Illumina HiSeq platform. Under the source paper's analysis protocol: Synthetic template baselines were used to correct PCR bias computationally, reads within Hamming distance 2 were collapsed, and singletons that could not be merged were discarded. Reads were aligned against IMGT so that V, D and J genes, CDR3 length and insertions or deletions at six rearrangement sites could be assigned. Within each subset, clonotype counts were normalized to sorted cell number, and only after that were true diversity and Gini coefficients computed with the tcR R package. The overlap coefficient, calculated on TCRB nucleotide sequences, was used to quantify repertoire sharing. As a proxy for the pre-selection repertoire, out-of-frame TCRB sequences from naive cells were analyzed. TCRdb took this table from immuneACCESS and kept in-frame rearrangements with V and J called. Such tables lack part of the clones; where checked against another copy, unresolved V genes explain under half of the gap, and the rest is unexplained. That table gives V, J and clone size, and the DNA gave D and trimming. This sample gives fewer than 350,000 clones in total; roughly a fifth of them show up just once. The top ten clones comprise approximately 0.046% of the sample.

From each donor, a single peripheral blood sample of 90 to 150 mL on average was drawn into heparinised tubes. A BD FACSAria II and a panel including CD45RO, CCR7, CD25, CD127, CD95 and CD27 were used to sort naive, central memory, regulatory and stem cell-like memory CD4+ T cells. Purity was above 98% for every sorted population. Right away, PBMCs were isolated by Lymphoprep density gradient centrifugation and were stained directly, with no culture step. To minimize batch effects, samples were stained and sorted in pairs, one healthy donor with one patient per experiment. What the work shows at the level of the full study, not this receptor alone: At VDJ recombination sites, type 1 diabetes patients had fewer insertions and more deleted nucleotides, which implies abnormalities in thymic rearrangement. Sequencing cDNA rather than genomic DNA could over-represent highly expressing activated cells, although activation and CD3 levels did not differ between groups. Because small numbers of individuals were included in the HLA sub-analyses, any influence of HLA type on TCRB rearrangement was left unresolved. Naive, central memory and regulatory TCRB repertoires appeared to be more similar among patients than among healthy donors. Type 1 diabetes patients showed a moderate but significant shortening of TCRB CDR3 length in all four CD4+ subsets. PCR may preferentially amplify shorter templates, but because patient and control samples were amplified and corrected together, any resulting skew would affect both groups equally.

The chain employs TRBV30 and TRBJ2-3, and perhaps TRBD1 as D gene, on 6 matching bases. The sequence came from a young woman in good health. Sequencing was done on a sample of naive CD4+ T cells from blood. The cell subset or site tag for this specimen amounts to: true naive CD4+ T cells. The CDR3 is CAWEAGAIDTQYF. In nucleotide form, the sequence is TGTGCCTGGGAGGCAGGGGCGATCGATACGCAGTATTTT.